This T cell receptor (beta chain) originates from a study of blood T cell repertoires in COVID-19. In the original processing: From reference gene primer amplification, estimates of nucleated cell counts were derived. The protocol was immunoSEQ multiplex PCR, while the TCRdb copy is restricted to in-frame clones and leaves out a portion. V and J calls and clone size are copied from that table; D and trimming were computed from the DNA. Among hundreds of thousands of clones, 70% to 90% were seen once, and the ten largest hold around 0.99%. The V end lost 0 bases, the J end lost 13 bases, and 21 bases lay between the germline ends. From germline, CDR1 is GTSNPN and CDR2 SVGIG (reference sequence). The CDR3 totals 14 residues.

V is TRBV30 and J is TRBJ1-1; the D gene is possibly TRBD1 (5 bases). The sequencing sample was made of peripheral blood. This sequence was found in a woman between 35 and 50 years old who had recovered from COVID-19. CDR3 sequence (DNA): TGTGCCTGGAGTGTTGGGTTTGGGCCGCCGGGGGTTTTCTTT. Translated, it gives CAWSVGFGPPGVFF.